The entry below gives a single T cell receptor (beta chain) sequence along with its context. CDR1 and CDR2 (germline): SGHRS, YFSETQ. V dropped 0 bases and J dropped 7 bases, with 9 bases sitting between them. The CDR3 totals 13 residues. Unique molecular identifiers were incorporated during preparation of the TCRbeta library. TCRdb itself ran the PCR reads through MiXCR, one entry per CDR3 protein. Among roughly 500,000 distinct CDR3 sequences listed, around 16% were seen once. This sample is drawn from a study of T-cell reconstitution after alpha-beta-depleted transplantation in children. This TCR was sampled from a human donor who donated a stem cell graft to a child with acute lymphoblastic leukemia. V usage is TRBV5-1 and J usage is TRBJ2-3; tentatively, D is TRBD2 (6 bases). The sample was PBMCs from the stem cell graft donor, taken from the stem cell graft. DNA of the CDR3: TGCGCCAGCAGCTTGGGGGACTTAAATACGCAGTATTTT. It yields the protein CASSLGDLNTQYF.